These 30 T cell receptor beta chains originate from one sample sequenced in a study of human T cells and chemical hapten exposure. The time point was: pre-sensitization, week 0. Treatment reported: therapeutic diphenylcyclopropenone sensitization with weekly scalp DPC. One entry per CDR3 protein, called by TCRdb with MiXCR from the RACE reads. The sample lists 300,000 to 450,000 distinct CDR3 sequences; 5.5% were seen once. This specimen consisted of whole blood, obtained in connection with sensitization to the hapten diphenylcyclopropenone (DPC). The receptors here all came from a woman in her late teens or twenties with alopecia areata. Some clones in this sample may be carry-over from other donors' samples.

This clonotype was seen ten or more times. The chain couples TRBV9 to TRBJ1-2, with 8 nucleotides matching TRBD1. V lost 0 bases and J lost 2; bases outside the gene matches: 3. The CDR3 length is 15 residues. CDR1 is SGDLS and CDR2 is YYNGEE in the germline V gene. The CDR3 nucleotides read TGTGCCAGCAGCGTAGACGGGACAGGAAACTATGGCTACACCTTC. This translates into CASSVDGTGNYGYTF.

The table lists this clonotype with many counts. The chain couples TRBV12-3 or TRBV12-4 to TRBJ1-5; D ambiguous. Trimming left V 5 bases short and J 4 bases short, with 12 bases between. This CDR3 has 14 amino acids. CDR3 in DNA: TGTGCCAGCAGTGCGACGACCCTTAATCAGCCCCAGCATTTT. Its translation: CASSATTLNQPQHF.

Comments on this clonotype: At one boundary the junction diverges from the germline segment, which might be a read error. This chain uses TRBV7-7 with TRBJ2-2; no definite D call. The germline gives CDR1 SSHAT, CDR2 FNYEAQ (reference sequence). CDR3 length: 12 residues. The CDR3 sequence is CASSLLNGELFF. The CDR3 nucleotides read TGTGCTAGCAGCCTCCTTAACGGGGAGCTGTTTTTT. Filled out from reference TRBV7-7 and TRBJ2-2, the complete variable domain reads GAGVSQSPRYKVTKRGQDVTLRCDPISSHATLYWYQQALGQGPEFLTYFNYEAQPDKSGLPSDRFSAERPEGSISTLTIQRTEQRDSAMYRCASSLLNGELFFGEGSRLTVL.

The J gene is TRBJ1-1, the V gene TRBV28; D gene unclear. With 6 bases removed from V and 2 bases from J, the gap between germline ends came to 16 bases. There are 15 residues in the CDR3. CDR1 is MDHEN and CDR2 is SYDVKM in the germline V gene. CDR3 in DNA: TGTGCCAGCAGGCCCACTGACCAAGGAAACACTGAAGCTTTCTTT. It yields the protein CASRPTDQGNTEAFF.

In DNA form, the CDR3 reads TGCGCCAGCAGCCAAGAACGAGACAGTCTCAATCAGCCCCAGCATTTT. Amino acids: CASSQERDSLNQPQHF. This sequence joins TRBV4-3 and TRBJ1-5; tentatively, D is TRBD1 (5 bases). Per germline, CDR1 LGHNA and CDR2 YSLEER. CDR3 length equals 16 residues. V was cut by 0 bases and J by 3 bases, with 12 bases left in between.

This clonotype has only a few counts. The V call is TRBV5-6, the J call TRBJ1-2; 8 bases fit TRBD1. Germline CDR1 reads SGHDT; CDR2 reads YYEEEE. V shed 4 bases and J 3 bases; nucleotides not matched to a gene: 8. The CDR3 is made up of 15 amino acids. The CDR3 sequence is CASSESGGLDYGYTF. CDR3 nucleotide sequence: TGTGCCAGCAGCGAGTCAGGGGGCCTGGACTATGGCTACACCTTC.

The CDR3 DNA reads TGCGCCAGCAGCCAATCGGGAAGGGAGGGGAACGGAAACACCATATATTTT. Translated, it gives CASSQSGREGNGNTIYF. The chain has TRBV4-3 and TRBJ1-3, with D possibly being TRBD1 (5 bases). CDR1 and CDR2 from the germline V gene are LGHNA and YSLEER. This CDR3 has 17 amino acids. Trimming removed 2 bases from V and 4 bases from J, with 18 bases in between.

This clonotype was found a few times. The chain carries TRBV4-1 and TRBJ1-1; perhaps TRBD1 as D (5 bases). V was shortened by 1 base and J by 10 bases, with 16 bases between the two germline ends. Germline lookup yields CDR1 MGHRA and CDR2 YSYEKL. The CDR3 runs to 14 residues. CDR3 loop: CASSQGDLPFGAFF. In DNA form, the CDR3 reads TGCGCCAGCAGCCAAGGGGACTTACCTTTCGGAGCTTTCTTT.

The chain joins TRBV14 to TRBJ2-5; perhaps TRBD1 as D (6 bases). The CDR3 totals 15 residues. V lost 1 base to trimming and J lost 4 bases, with 13 bases between them. Germline assignment: CDR1 SGHDN and CDR2 FVKESK. The CDR3 DNA sequence: TGTGCCAGCAGCCAAGGAGACAGGTGGTTAGAGACCCAGTACTTC. This sequence encodes CASSQGDRWLETQYF.

The chain has TRBV5-1 and TRBJ2-7; TRBD2 agrees at 10 bases. The CDR3 has 16 amino acids. V lost 1 base, J lost 7 bases, and 11 bases stayed unmatched. Germline-derived CDR1 and CDR2 are SGHRS and YFSETQ. CDR3 in DNA: TGCGCCAGCAGCTTGAGTCTAGCGGGGGTCCTGGAGGAGCAGTACTTC. Its translation: CASSLSLAGVLEEQYF.

The sample holds a few counts of this clonotype. The chain couples TRBV28 to TRBJ2-7, with no clear D. The germline CDR1 and CDR2 sequences are MDHEN and SYDVKM. CDR3 length: 11 residues. V lost 11 bases and J 3 bases, leaving 11 bases between the germline ends. In nucleotides, the CDR3 is TGTGCCTCCCTTTGGATCTACGAGCAGTACTTC. Residues: CASLWIYEQYF.

This clonotype was detected ten times or more. This chain uses TRBV29-1 with TRBJ2-7; no clear D gene. Germline V lookup: CDR1 SQVTM, CDR2 ANQGSEA. The CDR3 runs 13 residues. V gave up 7 bases and J gave up 5 bases, with 18 bases separating them. This chain's CDR3 is CSAQKIQGHEQYF. The CDR3 DNA reads TGCAGCGCCCAGAAGATCCAAGGCCACGAGCAGTACTTC.

V and J are TRBV5-6 and TRBJ1-6; D gene ambiguous. The ends were cut back, 2 bases at V and 7 bases at J, with 16 bases in the middle. This CDR3 region has 16 residues. CDR1 SGHDT and CDR2 YYEEEE come from the germline V gene. The CDR3 loop reads CASSFIAGLGNSPLHF. The DNA of the CDR3 is TGTGCCAGCAGCTTTATTGCCGGGCTTGGGAATTCACCCCTCCACTTT.

This clonotype has ten or more counts. CDR3 coding DNA: TGTGCCAGCTTTAACCTAGGGGGGCTGGAGAACACTGAAGCTTTCTTT. It codes for CASFNLGGLENTEAFF. This chain uses TRBV6-5 with TRBJ1-1, with D perhaps matching TRBD1 (6 bases). This CDR3 has 16 amino acids. CDR1 is MNHEY, CDR2 SVGAGI, per germline. V lost 8 bases and J lost 1, with 20 bases in between.

This chain links TRBV12-3 or TRBV12-4 with TRBJ1-1; perhaps TRBD1 as D (6 bases). V dropped 5 bases and J dropped 1 base, with 11 bases sitting between them. The CDR3 length is 14 residues. CDR3 DNA sequence: TGTGCCAGCAGTGGTACGGACAGGAACACTGAAGCTTTCTTT. The encoded protein is CASSGTDRNTEAFF.

The CDR3 protein is CASSYPLAGGFNNEQFF. Here the CDR3 DNA reads TGTGCCAGCAGTTACCCCCTAGCGGGGGGGTTTAACAATGAGCAGTTCTTC. This chain joins TRBV6-2 or TRBV6-3 and TRBJ2-1; 12 nucleotides agree with TRBD2. Per the germline V gene, CDR1 is MNHEY and CDR2 is SVGEGT. The V and J ends lost 2 bases and 5 bases, in that order; junction bases with no gene match: 7. The CDR3 sequence is 17 residues long.

There are many counts of this clonotype. V is TRBV4-3 and J is TRBJ1-3; tentatively, D is TRBD1 (6 bases). This CDR3 has 14 amino acids. Trimming left V 4 bases short and J 4 bases short, with 11 bases between. Germline CDR1 reads LGHNA; CDR2 reads YSLEER. CDR3 protein: CASSRTARGNTIYF. The CDR3 DNA follows: TGCGCCAGCAGCCGGACAGCAAGGGGAAACACCATATATTTT.

This clonotype was found a few times. The CDR3 DNA reads as TGCGCCAGCAGCCAAGATACAAGTCAGCCCCAGCATTTT. Translation gives CASSQDTSQPQHF. The J gene is TRBJ1-5, the V gene TRBV4-3; D is uncertain. Trimming removed 0 bases at V and 6 bases at J, with 6 bases between. Germline assignment: CDR1 LGHNA and CDR2 YSLEER. The length of the CDR3 is 13 residues.

A few counts support this clonotype. The chain uses TRBV12-3 or TRBV12-4 and TRBJ1-5; no firm D call. The ends were cut back, 4 bases at V and 7 bases at J, with 8 bases in the middle. There are 12 residues in the CDR3. CDR3 loop: CASSWGIQPQHF. CDR3 DNA: TGTGCCAGCAGTTGGGGAATACAGCCCCAGCATTTT.

This clonotype was seen a few times. The V gene is TRBV4-3, the J gene TRBJ1-4; 8 bases line up with TRBD1. CDR1 is LGHNA, CDR2 YSLEER, per germline. The CDR3 consists of 15 residues. The V segment lost 2 bases and the J segment 7 bases; nucleotides outside the gene matches: 6. CDR3 residues: CASSQNGQGFEKLFF. The CDR3 DNA is TGCGCCAGCAGCCAAAATGGACAGGGTTTTGAAAAACTGTTTTTT.

In regard to this clonotype: This may stem from a read error, because a much larger clone lies one nucleotide away. The V and J genes are TRBV9 and TRBJ1-1; D gene unclear. The CDR3 is made up of 13 amino acids. CDR1 is SGDLS and CDR2 is YYNGEE in the germline V gene. The germline V and J ends were trimmed by 4 bases and 1 base, with 8 bases remaining between them. The CDR3 nucleotides are TGTGCCAGCAGCCCACACGGGAACACTGAAGCTTTCTTT. It translates to CASSPHGNTEAFF.

Only a few counts were recorded for this clonotype. The rearrangement links TRBV12-3 or TRBV12-4 to TRBJ1-5; D gene ambiguous. Trimming stripped 3 bases from V and 0 bases from J, with 12 bases between. This CDR3 has 16 residues. Written as DNA, the CDR3 is TGTGCCAGCAGTTTTTCCCCCGGACCTAGCAATCAGCCCCAGCATTTT. It translates to CASSFSPGPSNQPQHF.

CDR3 in amino acids: CASGEGSTDTQYF. CDR3 coding DNA: TGTGCCAGCGGCGAGGGGTCCACAGATACGCAGTATTTT. The chain employs TRBV6-2 or TRBV6-3 and TRBJ2-3, with D possibly being TRBD1 or TRBD2 (5 bases each). Trimming took off 8 bases at V and 2 bases at J, with 11 bases between the two ends. CDR3 length equals 13 residues. The germline CDR1 and CDR2 sequences are MNHEY and SVGEGT.

This clonotype was seen many times. V and J are TRBV2 and TRBJ1-4; D is unclear. Looked up from germline, CDR1 is SNHLY and CDR2 is FYNNEI. V was trimmed by 4 bases and J by 0 bases, leaving 9 bases between them. The CDR3 covers 15 residues. The CDR3 protein is CASSVNSATNEKLFF. The DNA for the CDR3 is TGTGCCAGCAGTGTGAACAGCGCAACTAATGAAAAACTGTTTTTT. The full variable domain, its missing parts supplied by reference TRBV2 and TRBJ1-4, is EPEVTQTPSHQVTQMGQEVILRCVPISNHLYFYWYRQILGQKVEFLVSFYNNEISEKSEIFDDQFSVERPDGSNFTLKIRSTKLEDSAMYFCASSVNSATNEKLFFGSGTQLSVL.

The rearrangement uses TRBV5-1 and TRBJ2-7; 8 nucleotides align to TRBD1. CDR3 length: 14 residues. The trim removed 3 bases at V and 5 bases at J, leaving 7 bases unmatched. CDR1 SGHRS and CDR2 YFSETQ come from the germline V gene. The CDR3 reads CASSSALTGDEQYF. In DNA form, the CDR3 reads TGCGCCAGCAGCTCCGCTCTGACAGGGGACGAGCAGTACTTC. The full variable domain, with the rest looked up from reference TRBV5-1 and TRBJ2-7, is KAGVTQTPRYLIKTRGQQVTLSCSPISGHRSVSWYQQTPGQGLQFLFEYFSETQRNKGNFPGRFSGRQFSNSRSEMNVSTLELGDSALYLCASSSALTGDEQYFGPGTRLTVT.

This clonotype showed up many times. The V call is TRBV12-3 or TRBV12-4, the J call TRBJ1-3, with D uncertain. The CDR3 has 14 amino acids. The V end was cut by 11 bases, the J end by 1 base, with 15 bases between. CDR3 protein: CASKPLRSGNTIYF. CDR3 nucleotide sequence: TGTGCCTCCAAACCCTTACGATCTGGAAACACCATATATTTT.

This clonotype turned up a few times. The rearrangement joins TRBV6-6 to TRBJ2-1; 8 bases fit TRBD1. With V trimmed by 7 bases and J by 5 bases, 13 bases remained unmatched. The CDR3 totals 16 residues. Per the germline V gene, CDR1 is MNHNY and CDR2 is SVGAGI (reference sequence). CDR3 nucleotide sequence: TGTGCCAGCACCAGGGGATCGGACAGGGTCCACAATGAGCAGTTCTTC. It yields the protein CASTRGSDRVHNEQFF.

This clonotype was counted many times. The chain employs TRBV9 and TRBJ2-1; TRBD2 aligns across 8 bases. Germline-derived CDR1 and CDR2 are SGDLS and YYNGEE. The CDR3 runs to 15 residues. V lost 0 bases and J lost 9; bases outside the gene matches: 8. CDR3 DNA sequence: TGTGCCAGCAGCGTAGGGGGACTAGAGTCTGGTGAGCAGTTCTTC. Amino acid sequence: CASSVGGLESGEQFF. The whole variable domain, filled in from reference TRBV9 and TRBJ2-1, reads DSGVTQTPKHLITATGQRVTLRCSPRSGDLSVYWYQQSLDQGLQFLIQYYNGEERAKGNILERFSAQQFPDLHSELNLSSLELGDSALYFCASSVGGLESGEQFFGPGTRLTVL.

The chain links TRBV29-1 to TRBJ2-1; D unclear. CDR3 length equals 12 residues. The V end lost 0 bases, the J end lost 12 bases, and 12 bases lay between the germline ends. Germline CDR1 and CDR2: SQVTM and ANQGSEA. The CDR3: CSVEDLPNGQFF. For the CDR3, the DNA is TGCAGCGTTGAAGATCTACCCAACGGGCAGTTCTTC.

This clonotype was seen ten or more times. This chain joins TRBV20-1 and TRBJ2-7; the D is unclear. This CDR3 has 10 residues. From germline, CDR1 is DFQATT and CDR2 SNEGSKA (reference sequence). Trimming cost V 6 bases and J 0 bases, with 3 bases left between them. The CDR3 spells CSALSYEQYF. The CDR3 region has the DNA TGCAGTGCCCTCTCCTACGAGCAGTACTTC.